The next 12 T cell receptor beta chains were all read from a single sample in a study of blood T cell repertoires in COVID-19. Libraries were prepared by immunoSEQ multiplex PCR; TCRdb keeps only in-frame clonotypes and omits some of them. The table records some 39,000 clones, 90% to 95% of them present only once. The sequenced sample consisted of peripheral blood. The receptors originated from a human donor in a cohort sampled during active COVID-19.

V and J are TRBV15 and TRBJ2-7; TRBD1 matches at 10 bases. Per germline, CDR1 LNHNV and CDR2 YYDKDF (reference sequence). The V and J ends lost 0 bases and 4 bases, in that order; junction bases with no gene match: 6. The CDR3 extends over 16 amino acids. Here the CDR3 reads CATSRDQGDRGYEQYF. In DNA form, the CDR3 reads TGTGCCACCAGCAGAGATCAGGGGGACAGGGGATACGAGCAGTACTTC.

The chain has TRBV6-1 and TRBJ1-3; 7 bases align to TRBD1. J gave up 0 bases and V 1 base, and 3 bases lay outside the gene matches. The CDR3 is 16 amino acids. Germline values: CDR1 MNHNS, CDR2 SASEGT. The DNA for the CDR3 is TGTGCCAGCAGTGAAGAGACAGGGAGCTCTGGAAACACCATATATTTT. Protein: CASSEETGSSGNTIYF.

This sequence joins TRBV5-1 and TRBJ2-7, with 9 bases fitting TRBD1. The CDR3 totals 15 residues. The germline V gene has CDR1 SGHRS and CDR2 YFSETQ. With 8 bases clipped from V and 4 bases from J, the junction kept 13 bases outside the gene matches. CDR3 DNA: TGCGCCAGTGGACCTTTACAGGGGGCTCTGTACGAGCAGTACTTC. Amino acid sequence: CASGPLQGALYEQYF. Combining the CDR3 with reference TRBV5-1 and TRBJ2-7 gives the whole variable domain KAGVTQTPRYLIKTRGQQVTLSCSPISGHRSVSWYQQTPGQGLQFLFEYFSETQRNKGNFPGRFSGRQFSNSRSEMNVSTLELGDSALYLCASGPLQGALYEQYFGPGTRLTVT.

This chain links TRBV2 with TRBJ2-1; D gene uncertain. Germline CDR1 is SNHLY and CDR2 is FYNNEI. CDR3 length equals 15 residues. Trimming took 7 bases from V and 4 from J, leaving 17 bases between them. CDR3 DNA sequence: TGTGCCAGCACTGCCCCCTACGTTATTTACAATGAGCAGTTCTTC. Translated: CASTAPYVIYNEQFF.

CDR3 sequence (DNA): TGTGCCAGCAGCAGGACTAGCGGGGGGGTGGACCTCTCTATCACAGATACGCAGTATTTT. It encodes CASSRTSGGVDLSITDTQYF. The chain combines TRBV21-1 with TRBJ2-3; no check of the table's D call, TRBD2, against the DNA was made. TRBV21-1 constitutes a pseudogene. This CDR3 comprises 20 residues.

The CDR3 bases are TGTGCCAGCAGCATACTAGCGGGGACGGGCACCGGGGAGCTGTTTTTT. Its translation is CASSILAGTGTGELFF. The chain recombines TRBV3-1 (or the pseudogene TRBV3-2) with TRBJ2-2, with TRBD2 matching 10 bases. V gave up 5 bases and J gave up 4 bases; unmatched junction bases: 7. The CDR3 runs to 16 residues. Germline lookup yields CDR1 LGHDT and CDR2 YNNKEL (reference sequence).

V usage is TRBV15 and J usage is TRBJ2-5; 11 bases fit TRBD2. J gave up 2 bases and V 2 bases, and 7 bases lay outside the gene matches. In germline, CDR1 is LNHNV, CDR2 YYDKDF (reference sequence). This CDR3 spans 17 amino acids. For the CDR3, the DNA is TGTGCCACCAGCAGACAGATCTGGACTAGCGGGCAAGAGACCCAGTACTTC. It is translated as CATSRQIWTSGQETQYF.

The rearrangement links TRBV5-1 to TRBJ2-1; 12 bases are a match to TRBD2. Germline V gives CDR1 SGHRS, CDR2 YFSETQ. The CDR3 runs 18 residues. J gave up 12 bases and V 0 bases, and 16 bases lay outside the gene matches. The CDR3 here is CASSLGLAGAPMGKVQFF. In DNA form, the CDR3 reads TGCGCCAGCAGCTTGGGACTAGCGGGGGCCCCGATGGGTAAGGTGCAGTTCTTC.

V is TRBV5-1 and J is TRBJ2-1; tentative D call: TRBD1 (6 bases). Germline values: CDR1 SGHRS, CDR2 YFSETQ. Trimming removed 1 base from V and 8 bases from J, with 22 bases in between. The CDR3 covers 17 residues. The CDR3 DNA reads TGCGCCAGCAGCTTGCTCCCCCGTGTGAAACAGGGAGATGAGCAGTTCTTC. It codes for CASSLLPRVKQGDEQFF.

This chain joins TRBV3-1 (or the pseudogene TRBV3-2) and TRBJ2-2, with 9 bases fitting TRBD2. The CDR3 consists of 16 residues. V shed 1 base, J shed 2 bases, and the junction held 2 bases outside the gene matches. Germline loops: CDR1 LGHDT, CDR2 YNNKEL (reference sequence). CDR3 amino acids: CASSQGGLANTGELFF. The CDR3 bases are TGTGCCAGCAGCCAAGGGGGACTAGCAAACACCGGGGAGCTGTTTTTT.

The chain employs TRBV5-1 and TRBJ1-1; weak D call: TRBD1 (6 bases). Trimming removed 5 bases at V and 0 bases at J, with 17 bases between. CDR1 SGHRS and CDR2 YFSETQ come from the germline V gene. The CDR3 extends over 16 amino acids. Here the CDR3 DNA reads TGCGCCAGCAGAGCAGCTCAGGGGCTGATGAACACTGAAGCTTTCTTT. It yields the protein CASRAAQGLMNTEAFF.

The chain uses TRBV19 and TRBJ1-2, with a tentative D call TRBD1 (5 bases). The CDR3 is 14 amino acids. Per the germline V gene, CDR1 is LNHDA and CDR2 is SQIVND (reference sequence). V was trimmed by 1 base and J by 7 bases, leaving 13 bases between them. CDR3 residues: CASSIVGQGPGYTF. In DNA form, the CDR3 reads TGTGCCAGTAGTATAGTCGGACAAGGCCCTGGCTACACCTTC.